This T cell receptor beta chain derives from a study of T cell responses to AZD1222 COVID-19 vaccine. The study, taken as a whole, reports: Baseline testing showed seropositivity in only five to seven AZD1222 recipients.

With regard to this clone: No antigen is known for it.

This CDR3 region has 14 residues. Trimming shortened V by 5 bases and J by 7 bases, and 14 bases separated the two germline ends. CDR1 is MNHEY, CDR2 SVGAGI, per germline. Libraries were prepared by immunoSEQ multiplex PCR; TCRdb keeps only in-frame clonotypes and omits some of them. This table holds 55,000 to 65,000 clones, about 80% found once. This chain links TRBV6-5 with TRBJ2-2, with D unclear. The receptor was derived from an adult who received the AZD1222 COVID-19 vaccine. The input for sequencing was peripheral blood, taken 28 days after the second AZD1222 dose. The CDR3 region is CASSPPGRSGELFF. The CDR3 DNA sequence: TGTGCCAGCAGTCCGCCCGGTCGAAGCGGGGAGCTGTTTTTT.